This T cell receptor (beta chain) was found in a study of radiotherapy plus CTLA-4 blockade in lung cancer listed by TCRdb under 2018. Background for the entire study: Objective responses were observed in approximately 17% of enrolled patients, and disease control was achieved in less than 40%. Results the study describes overall, beyond this receptor: The strongest predictors of response were reported to be early dynamic shifts in blood T cell clones along with a rise in serum interferon-beta following radiation. After treatment with radiotherapy and ipilimumab, TCR clones that originated in tumors expanded in peripheral blood.

The study tested focal radiation therapy combined with CTLA-4 blockade (ipilimumab) in patients with chemo-refractory metastatic non-small-cell lung cancer. Including cysteine and phenylalanine, the CDR3 has 12 amino acids. Only the CDR3 region is kept as DNA, spanning 36 bases read in frame from base 1. Cut back by 2 bases and 9 bases, the V and J ends lie 10 bases apart. CDR1 SGHTA and CDR2 FQGTGA were looked up in the germline V gene. In regard to this clone: Its antigen remains unidentified. It has no much larger one-base neighbor in the sample; base qualities were not kept.

Preparation of the library involved the immunoSEQ multiplex PCR assay. In its TCRdb copy, this immuneACCESS table keeps in-frame sequences only and misses some clones. Where compared with another copy, unresolved V genes explain less than half of these, and the others have no known cause. In all, the sample holds fewer than 55,000 clones, and approximately 84% of those were seen once. Of the sample, 25% to 35% falls within the top ten clones. Sequencing was performed on peripheral blood, taken from a patient treated with radiotherapy plus ipilimumab. The origin of this receptor is a human donor with non-small cell lung cancer whose response to radiotherapy plus ipilimumab could not be evaluated. The chain is assembled from TRBV7-3 and TRBJ2-5; tentative D gene TRBD1, with 6 bases matching. The nucleotide sequence reads TGTGCCAGCAGCTTATTGCAGGGGCCCCAGTACTTC. Its protein product is CASSLLQGPQYF.